The entry below describes one T cell receptor (beta chain). This clone was counted only a few times. Its specific antigen is unknown. No base qualities exist here, and no much larger clone lies one base off it. The immunoSEQ Assay, a bias-controlled multiplex PCR, was used to amplify TCRbeta CDR3 regions from genomic DNA. In the authors' own workflow: Within the assay, amplification of reference gene primers was used to estimate how many nucleated cells each sample contained. To quantify the absolute abundance of each unique TCRbeta CDR3 rearrangement, sequence reads were collapsed and filtered. For each sample, productive Simpson clonality was calculated as the square root of Simpson's diversity index over productive rearrangements. TCRdb took over this immuneACCESS table, retaining in-frame rearrangements with V and J assigned. Such tables are incomplete; in checked studies, under half of the missing clones stem from an unresolved V gene, and the remainder is unexplained. V and J calls plus clone size are reproduced from that table; the DNA served to infer D and trimming. This sample has tens of thousands of clones in its table, and almost 85% of those were observed once. Roughly 1.2% of the sample rests with the top ten.

Each collaborating institution followed its own protocols to collect whole blood in K2EDTA tubes. For TCRbeta analysis, collaborators shipped samples in one of three forms: frozen whole blood, isolated PBMCs, or DNA extracted from either of those sample types. This entry is derived from a study of blood T cell repertoires in COVID-19 (dated by TCRdb to about 2020). Notes on the research overall: Samples from collaborators originated in the United States, Italy and Spain and spanned both the acute and convalescent phases of COVID-19. The prospective study material was composed of cDNA or gDNA derived from T cells, B-cell-depleted T cells, or PBMCs. The dataset comprised deeply sampled blood TCRbeta repertoires from subjects exposed to, actively infected with, or recovered from COVID-19. The repertoires were made available in a free public database intended to serve as a resource for research on the immune response to SARS-CoV-2. The samples were drawn from two sources: the first 160 participants of the ongoing ImmuneRACE study, and 950 to 1,500 subjects contributed by 6 global collaborators. The sample metadata nearly always contained a de-identified subject ID, COVID-19 status, age in years and sex. Where HLA class I and class II types were available, the types were taken from metadata supplied by the sample provider, not from assay-based typing. Here is what the overall study found, with its caveats: The quantity of clinical and demographic metadata differed by source and by participant and was supplied without curation.

From the germline V gene, CDR1 is SQVTM and CDR2 is ANQGSEA. Trimmed from V: 6 bases; trimmed from J: 4 bases; junction bases lacking a gene match: 9. Its CDR3 holds 13 amino acids, cysteine through phenylalanine. The retained sequence is limited to the CDR3, 39 bases, with the frame set at the first base. The material sequenced was peripheral blood. The rearrangement combines TRBV29-1 with TRBJ2-7; TRBD2 matches 7 bases in the middle. The origin of this receptor is an elderly woman with acute or convalescent COVID-19. In nucleotides, the sequence is TGCAGCGTGATGGGCGGGAGAGCATACGAGCAGTACTTC. Its product reads: CSVMGGRAYEQYF.